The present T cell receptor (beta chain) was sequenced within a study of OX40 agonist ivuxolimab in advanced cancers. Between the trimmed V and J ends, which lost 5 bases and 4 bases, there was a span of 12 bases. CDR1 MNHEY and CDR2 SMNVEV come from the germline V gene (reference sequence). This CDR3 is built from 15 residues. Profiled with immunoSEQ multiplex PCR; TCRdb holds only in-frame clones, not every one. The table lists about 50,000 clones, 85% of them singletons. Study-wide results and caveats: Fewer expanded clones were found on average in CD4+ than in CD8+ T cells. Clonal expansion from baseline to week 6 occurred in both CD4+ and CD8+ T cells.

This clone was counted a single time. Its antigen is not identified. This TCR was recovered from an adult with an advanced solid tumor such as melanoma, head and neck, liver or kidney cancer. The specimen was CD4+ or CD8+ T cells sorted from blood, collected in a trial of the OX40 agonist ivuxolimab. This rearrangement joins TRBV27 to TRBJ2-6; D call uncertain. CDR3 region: CASSTRPPGANVLTF. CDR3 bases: TGTGCCAGCAGTACCCGCCCCCCCGGGGCCAACGTCCTGACTTTC.